These 29 T cell receptor beta chains were sequenced from one sample in a study of T cell responses to AZD1222 COVID-19 vaccine. Sequenced by immunoSEQ multiplex PCR; TCRdb stores in-frame clones only, minus some. Among under 200,000 clones listed, approximately 90% were seen once. The material sequenced was peripheral blood, taken 28 days after the second dose of the MenACWY control vaccine. The receptor set was obtained from an adult who received the MenACWY meningococcal vaccine as a control.

The chain couples TRBV27 to TRBJ1-1; tentatively, D is TRBD1 (6 bases). Trimming pared 8 bases from V and 0 bases from J, leaving 22 bases between. Germline CDR1 reads MNHEY; CDR2 reads SMNVEV (reference sequence). The CDR3 runs 17 residues. The CDR3 is CASSLGADLIVNTEAFF. CDR3 sequence (DNA): TGTGCCAGCTCTCTGGGGGCGGACCTTATAGTGAACACTGAAGCTTTCTTT.

As to this clone: One junction end disagrees with the germline gene, perhaps due to a read error. The V call is TRBV30, the J call TRBJ2-7; TRBD1 aligns across 7 bases. Germline lookup yields CDR1 GTSNPN and CDR2 SVGIG (reference sequence). The CDR3 has 12 amino acids. The CDR3 nucleotides are TGTGCCTGGATTGGCTACCCCGGGACAGTAGGCTTC. Protein sequence: CAWIGYPGTVGF.

This rearrangement joins TRBV10-3 to TRBJ2-7; 9 nucleotides align to TRBD2. In germline, CDR1 is ENHRY, CDR2 SYGVKD. CDR3 length equals 15 residues. After removal of 3 bases from V and 1 base from J, the junction contained 4 bases not matched to a gene. The CDR3: CAISDGLAGSYEQYF. In DNA, the CDR3 is TGTGCCATCAGTGACGGGCTAGCGGGGTCCTACGAGCAGTACTTC.

A single count supports this clone. The genes are TRBV9 and TRBJ2-7, with no clear D. The CDR3 runs 14 residues. Between the trimmed V and J ends, which lost 2 bases and 0 bases, there was a span of 9 bases. Germline V lookup: CDR1 SGDLS, CDR2 YYNGEE. The CDR3 loop reads CASSVSYVSYEQYF. The CDR3 nucleotides are TGTGCCAGCAGCGTCTCCTACGTCTCCTACGAGCAGTACTTC.

This clone has just one count. V is TRBV10-3 and J is TRBJ1-1; D is undetermined. The germline V gene has CDR1 ENHRY and CDR2 SYGVKD. The CDR3 totals 14 residues. V was pared by 2 bases and J by 3 bases, with 10 bases between. The CDR3 protein is CAISEEDGDTEAFF. The CDR3 nucleotides read TGTGCCATCAGTGAGGAAGATGGGGACACTGAAGCTTTCTTT.

V is TRBV7-2 and J is TRBJ2-7; 11 bases fit TRBD2. The CDR3 loop spans 17 amino acids. J was trimmed by 2 bases and V by 5 bases; bases with no gene match: 11. The germline CDR1 and CDR2 sequences are SGHTA and FQGNSA. The DNA for the CDR3 is TGTGCCAGCAGCATGGGTAGCGGGAGGGGAGGCCCCTACGAGCAGTACTTC. Translating gives CASSMGSGRGGPYEQYF.

This clone was observed a single time. V usage is TRBV2 and J usage is TRBJ1-1; TRBD1 matches 7 bases. V lost 7 bases to trimming and J lost 5 bases; unmatched junction nucleotides: 4. The CDR3 runs 12 residues. CDR1 and CDR2 (germline): SNHLY, FYNNEI. CDR3 amino acids: CASNPRGTEAFF. The CDR3 coding sequence is TGTGCCAGCAATCCCAGGGGGACTGAAGCTTTCTTT.

This chain joins TRBV4-2 and TRBJ1-2; D gene ambiguous. Trimming took 4 bases from V and 0 from J, leaving 15 bases between them. This CDR3 contains 16 residues. CDR1 is LGHNA, CDR2 YNFKEQ, per germline. CDR3 residues: CASSRASDVANYGYTF. CDR3 DNA: TGTGCCAGCAGCCGCGCTTCCGACGTAGCTAACTATGGCTACACCTTC.

This chain joins TRBV10-3 and TRBJ1-3, with a possible D match to TRBD1 (5 bases). The ends were cut back, 9 bases at V and 1 base at J, with 10 bases in the middle. The CDR3 is made up of 13 amino acids. Per the germline V gene, CDR1 is ENHRY and CDR2 is SYGVKD. As DNA, the CDR3 is TGTGCCATAGGACAAGGATCTGGAAACACCATATATTTT. Residues: CAIGQGSGNTIYF.

This chain links TRBV6-5 with TRBJ2-7, with TRBD1 matching over 8 bases. Losses at the gene ends were 7 bases for V and 3 bases for J; bases not matched to a gene: 5. The germline V gene encodes CDR1 MNHEY and CDR2 SVGAGI. The CDR3 has 13 residues. CDR3 sequence: CASTGQGFYEQYF. CDR3 sequence (DNA): TGTGCCAGCACCGGACAGGGCTTCTACGAGCAGTACTTC.

V is TRBV19 and J is TRBJ1-1, with TRBD1 identical over 7 bases. The CDR3 totals 13 residues. V lost 5 bases and J lost 5; bases outside the gene matches: 5. Germline V gives CDR1 LNHDA, CDR2 SQIVND (reference sequence). This CDR3 reads CASSRRTGTEAFF. In DNA, the CDR3 is TGTGCCAGTAGTCGTCGGACAGGAACTGAAGCTTTCTTT.

This chain's CDR3 is CASRGVEQFF. CDR3 nucleotides: TGTGCCAGCAGGGGGGTTGAGCAGTTCTTC. This chain connects TRBV6-5 to TRBJ2-1; D is perhaps TRBD1 or TRBD2 (5 bases each). This CDR3 has 10 amino acids. CDR1 and CDR2 (germline): MNHEY, SVGAGI. Trimming took off 6 bases at V and 9 bases at J, with 6 bases between the two ends.

The chain is built from TRBV6-1 and TRBJ1-2, with 7 bases lining up with TRBD1. The germline V gene has CDR1 MNHNS and CDR2 SASEGT. Trimming at V came to 6 bases and at J to 4 bases, leaving 5 bases not matched to a gene. The CDR3 extends over 13 amino acids. The CDR3 region has the DNA TGTGCCAGCAGAGCGACAGGGAGCTATGGCTACACCTTC. Translating gives CASRATGSYGYTF.

The rearrangement joins TRBV19 to TRBJ2-1; D is ambiguous. Trimming took 2 bases from V and 9 from J, leaving 5 bases between them. The CDR3 has 11 amino acids. Germline lookup yields CDR1 LNHDA and CDR2 SQIVND (reference sequence). The CDR3 loop is CASSIQVEQFF. The CDR3 bases are TGTGCCAGTAGTATACAGGTTGAGCAGTTCTTC.

Points on this clone: This sample includes further DNA sequences coding for the same CDR3. The gene calls are TRBV3-1 (or the pseudogene TRBV3-2) and TRBJ1-1, with D possibly matching TRBD1 (5 bases). The germline V gene has CDR1 LGHDT and CDR2 YNNKEL (reference sequence). Between the trimmed V and J ends, which lost 1 base and 4 bases, there was a span of 7 bases. This CDR3 comprises 13 residues. CDR3 residues: CASSQVRGTEAFF. The CDR3 DNA sequence: TGTGCCAGCAGCCAAGTTAGGGGCACTGAAGCTTTCTTT.

J is TRBJ1-1 and V is TRBV6-2 or TRBV6-3, with 8 bases that match TRBD1. With 4 bases clipped from V and 2 bases from J, the junction kept 6 bases outside the gene matches. Germline V gene lookup returns CDR1 MNHEY and CDR2 SVGEGT. CDR3 length equals 15 residues. The CDR3 bases are TGTGCCAGCAGTTTAAGGACAGGGCAAAACACTGAAGCTTTCTTT. It yields the protein CASSLRTGQNTEAFF.

The chain recombines TRBV7-9 with TRBJ2-1, with a possible D match to TRBD1 (6 bases). The length of the CDR3 is 13 residues. Germline V gene sequence: CDR1 SEHNR, CDR2 FQNEAQ (reference sequence). The V end was cut by 3 bases, the J end by 4 bases, with 7 bases between. For the CDR3, the DNA is TGTGCCAGCAGCTTCGGACAGTACAATGAGCAGTTCTTC. Amino acid sequence: CASSFGQYNEQFF. The entire variable domain, with the rest obtained from reference TRBV7-9 and TRBJ2-1, is as follows: DTGVSQNPRHKITKRGQNVTFRCDPISEHNRLYWYRQTLGQGPEFLTYFQNEAQLEKSRLLSDRFSAERPKGSFSTLEIQRTEQGDSAMYLCASSFGQYNEQFFGPGTRLTVL.

This clone was seen only once. V usage is TRBV5-1 and J usage is TRBJ1-2; D is perhaps TRBD1 (6 bases). V lost 0 bases and J 4 bases, leaving 10 bases between the germline ends. This CDR3 is 14 amino acids long. Germline-derived CDR1 and CDR2 are SGHRS and YFSETQ. CDR3 in amino acids: CASSLGTDLYGYTF. The CDR3 nucleotides read TGCGCCAGCAGCTTGGGGACAGACCTCTATGGCTACACCTTC.

This clone was counted once. The chain joins TRBV5-6 to TRBJ2-2, with D possibly TRBD2 on 5 matching bases. Germline CDR1 SGHDT, CDR2 YYEEEE. V dropped 3 bases and J dropped 0 bases, with 12 bases sitting between them. The CDR3 totals 16 residues. The CDR3 region has the DNA TGTGCCAGCAGCTGGAAGGCACTAGCGAACACCGGGGAGCTGTTTTTT. Protein product: CASSWKALANTGELFF.

The rearrangement uses TRBV30 and TRBJ1-1; TRBD1 agrees at 9 bases. V lost 0 bases, J lost 3 bases, and 2 bases stayed unmatched. Looked up from germline, CDR1 is GTSNPN and CDR2 is SVGIG (reference sequence). This CDR3 has 14 amino acids. The CDR3 reads CAWSVGQGYTEAFF. In nucleotides, the CDR3 is TGTGCCTGGAGTGTAGGACAGGGGTACACTGAAGCTTTCTTT.

This sequence joins TRBV30 and TRBJ2-7; D not resolved. The CDR3 contains 13 residues. Germline V gene data show CDR1 as GTSNPN and CDR2 as SVGIG (reference sequence). V gave up 1 base and J gave up 4 bases, with 11 bases separating them. DNA of the CDR3: TGTGCCTGGAGTGCCCCCCAAGGGTACGAGCAGTACTTC. It encodes CAWSAPQGYEQYF.

The table lists this clone with a count of one. This chain uses TRBV7-2 with TRBJ2-1, with D possibly TRBD2 on 5 matching bases. V shed 5 bases and J shed 4 bases, with 12 bases lying between them. The CDR3 is 14 residues long. Germline-derived CDR1 and CDR2 are SGHTA and FQGNSA. DNA for the CDR3: TGTGCCAGCAGCCCTTGGACTGATTACAATGAGCAGTTCTTC. It is translated as CASSPWTDYNEQFF.

Note on this clone: Within the sample, other DNA sequences also encode this same CDR3. This chain links TRBV3-1 (or the pseudogene TRBV3-2) with TRBJ1-3; D gene unclear. This CDR3 is 12 amino acids long. CDR1 and CDR2 from the germline V gene are LGHDT and YNNKEL (reference sequence). The ends were cut back, 4 bases at V and 2 bases at J, with 3 bases in the middle. The DNA of the CDR3 is TGTGCCAGCAGCCCCACTGGAAACACCATATATTTT. It codes for CASSPTGNTIYF.

This clone was seen just once. CDR3 region: CASSPLAWRTNNEQFF. In nucleotides, the CDR3 is TGTGCCAGCAGTCCCCTAGCATGGAGAACCAACAATGAGCAGTTCTTC. This rearrangement joins TRBV28 to TRBJ2-1; D might be TRBD2 (5 bases). Trimming pared 5 bases from V and 5 bases from J, leaving 19 bases between. The length of the CDR3 is 16 residues. The germline CDR1 and CDR2 sequences are MDHEN and SYDVKM.

V usage is TRBV7-9 and J usage is TRBJ1-2; D is possibly TRBD1 (5 bases). The CDR3 covers 14 residues. CDR1 SEHNR and CDR2 FQNEAQ come from the germline V gene (reference sequence). V lost 5 bases and J 3 bases, leaving 13 bases between the germline ends. CDR3 nucleotide sequence: TGTGCCAGCAGCAGGGGAGGGCTCGACTATGGCTACACCTTC. Translating it yields CASSRGGLDYGYTF.

This clone has only one observation. The V call is TRBV5-1, the J call TRBJ2-3, with 9 bases fitting TRBD2. The V gene's germline CDR1 is SGHRS and CDR2 YFSETQ. This CDR3 has 16 amino acids. J was trimmed by 0 bases and V by 0 bases; bases with no gene match: 2. This CDR3 reads CASSLALAGSTDTQYF. Written as DNA, the CDR3 is TGCGCCAGCAGCTTGGCGCTAGCGGGGAGCACAGATACGCAGTATTTT.

V is TRBV24-1 and J is TRBJ1-3; TRBD1 might be the D (6 bases). Germline V gives CDR1 KGHDR, CDR2 SFDVKD. The CDR3 spans 18 residues. V lost 2 bases, J lost 0 bases, and 16 bases lay in between. The CDR3 DNA reads as TGTGCCACCAGTGATTCTTCTGGGACAACGAGCTCTGGAAACACCATATATTTT. It specifies CATSDSSGTTSSGNTIYF.

The CDR3 nucleotides read TGTGCCAGCAGTATACACCTAGGGTCCTACAATGAGCAGTTCTTC. Translating gives CASSIHLGSYNEQFF. The rearrangement joins TRBV2 to TRBJ2-1; D gene unclear. CDR1 SNHLY and CDR2 FYNNEI come from the germline V gene. The CDR3 contains 15 residues. V shed 5 bases and J shed 1 base, with 12 bases lying between them.

This chain connects TRBV4-1 to TRBJ2-5, with D unclear. With 5 bases removed from V and 2 bases from J, the gap between germline ends came to 12 bases. This CDR3 is built from 14 residues. Germline CDR1 reads MGHRA; CDR2 reads YSYEKL. The CDR3 DNA follows: TGCGCCAGCAGCAAGCAAGGACCGCAAGAGACCCAGTACTTC. Residues: CASSKQGPQETQYF.